The TCR beta chain under discussion was sequenced for a study of shared clonotypes between healthy human individuals. General study findings and limits: Clonotypes that were shared across a few donors made up about 4.5% of naive CD4 clonotypes. Relative to their counterparts shared across all four donors, non-shared clonotypes exhibited diminished generation probabilities.

To note about this clone: Its specificity is not known.

After removal of 6 bases from V and 2 bases from J, the junction contained 10 bases not matched to a gene. There are 16 residues in the CDR3. Germline CDR1 and CDR2: MNHEY and SMNVEV (reference sequence). Genomic DNA per cell subset filled all wells of several immunoSEQ plates. The authors' processing: There were no quality scores in the junction-only immunoSEQ sequences, so filtering differed. Clones were sequenced by immunoSEQ multiplex PCR, and TCRdb holds only the in-frame ones, with some missing. V, J and clone size are taken as reported in that table, and D and trimming were inferred from the DNA itself. The table records 2 million to 3 million clones, over 85% of them present only once.

This TCR came from a man aged 18 to 29 in good health. Some clones in this sample may be carry-over from other donors' samples. J is TRBJ2-3 and V is TRBV27, with 8 bases fitting TRBD2. Sequenced: naive CD4+ T cells from PBMCs. The subset is: CD45RA+ positively selected. The CDR3 here is CASSPLPGGPTDTQYF. For the CDR3, the DNA is TGTGCCAGCAGCCCGCTGCCGGGAGGGCCCACAGATACGCAGTATTTT.